The T cell receptor beta chain under discussion was sequenced for a study of T-cell reconstitution after alpha-beta-depleted transplantation in children. The TCRbeta library was prepared with unique molecular identifiers. From the PCR reads, TCRdb called clonotypes with MiXCR, one entry per CDR3 protein. The sample holds about 610,000 distinct CDR3 sequences; 10% are singletons and the top ten take approximately 4.1%. CDR1 and CDR2 from the germline V gene are SGDLS and YYNGEE. The V and J ends lost 0 bases and 8 bases respectively, with 14 bases between them. The CDR3 is 15 residues long. In its sample, this clonotype was seen a few times.

The chain links TRBV9 to TRBJ1-4; perhaps TRBD1 as D (6 bases). Material: PBMCs from the stem cell graft donor, obtained from the stem cell graft. This TCR was recovered from a human donor who donated a stem cell graft to a child with acute myeloid leukemia. For the CDR3, the DNA is TGTGCCAGCAGCGTAGCAGCGGGGGCGAACGAAAAACTGTTTTTT. Residues: CASSVAAGANEKLFF. The complete variable domain, with remaining parts taken from reference TRBV9 and TRBJ1-4, reads DSGVTQTPKHLITATGQRVTLRCSPRSGDLSVYWYQQSLDQGLQFLIQYYNGEERAKGNILERFSAQQFPDLHSELNLSSLELGDSALYFCASSVAAGANEKLFFGSGTQLSVL.